Each of the 17 T cell receptor beta chains below was sequenced from the same sample in a study of T-cell memory formation after mild COVID-19 (TCRdb year 2021). Library preparation used 5' RACE. The sequencer was an Illumina NovaSeq 6000. TCRdb reworked the public reads: Q25 trimming with fastp, MiXCR clone assembly, productive beta chains retained. Every CDR3 protein is listed once, alongside the most common genes and DNA of its rows. Counted in this sample were about 350,000 distinct CDR3 sequences; about 13% of them appeared once. The ten most abundant clones make up around a fifth of the sample. Sequenced material: PBMCs or a T cell subset sorted from them (not recorded which). The receptors derive from a man aged 18 to 30 who had mild COVID-19 (a few samples of this study predate the infection). The sample titles of this study are shuffled in the database, so cell type and time point are left out; the donor was told from shared clones.

This clonotype has a handful of counts. The chain has TRBV5-1 and TRBJ2-7, with a tentative D call TRBD1 (6 bases). Germline CDR1 is SGHRS and CDR2 is YFSETQ. The CDR3 covers 15 residues. V was cut by 2 bases and J by 7 bases, with 19 bases left in between. CDR3 in DNA: TGCGCCAGCAGCTTAGGGGACACCTCTCCCTTGGAGCAGTACTTC. Translation gives CASSLGDTSPLEQYF.

This clonotype was seen a few times. The rearrangement uses TRBV20-1 and TRBJ2-1; D perhaps matches TRBD2 (6 bases). V was clipped by 0 bases and J by 0 bases, with 9 bases between them. Looked up from germline, CDR1 is DFQATT and CDR2 is SNEGSKA (reference sequence). This CDR3 has 15 residues. CDR3 sequence: CSAREPGLSYNEQFF. In nucleotides, the CDR3 is TGCAGTGCTAGAGAACCGGGACTCTCCTACAATGAGCAGTTCTTC.

This clonotype was counted between two and nine times. The chain is built from TRBV20-1 and TRBJ2-2; no reliable D call. CDR1 is DFQATT, CDR2 SNEGSKA, per germline (reference sequence). The CDR3 length is 12 residues. V was shortened by 3 bases and J by 5 bases, with 7 bases between the two germline ends. This chain's CDR3 is CSASPRTGELFF. CDR3 bases: TGCAGTGCTAGCCCTCGGACCGGGGAGCTGTTTTTT.

The rearrangement joins TRBV18 to TRBJ2-1; 7 nucleotides align to TRBD2. Germline V gives CDR1 KGHSH, CDR2 LQKENI. The V and J ends lost 6 bases and 6 bases, in that order; junction bases with no gene match: 11. This CDR3 is built from 15 residues. The CDR3 protein is CASSKGGAGFNEQFF. As DNA, the CDR3 is TGTGCCAGCTCGAAAGGAGGAGCGGGGTTCAATGAGCAGTTCTTC. The full variable domain, in which reference TRBV18 and TRBJ2-1 provide the parts outside the CDR3, is NAGVMQNPRHLVRRRGQEARLRCSPMKGHSHVYWYRQLPEEGLKFMVYLQKENIIDESGMPKERFSAEFPKEGPSILRIQQVVRGDSAAYFCASSKGGAGFNEQFFGPGTRLTVL.

This rearrangement joins TRBV29-1 to TRBJ2-5, with 7 nucleotides matching TRBD1. V was clipped by 6 bases and J by 1 base; unmatched bases: 5. Germline CDR1 reads SQVTM; CDR2 reads ANQGSEA. The CDR3 consists of 13 residues. The CDR3 here is CSVLWDSQETQYF. The DNA for the CDR3 is TGCAGCGTCCTATGGGACAGCCAAGAGACCCAGTACTTC.

This clonotype came up a few times. V usage is TRBV28 and J usage is TRBJ2-5; D possibly corresponds to TRBD1 (6 bases). The CDR3 runs 15 residues. The germline V gene encodes CDR1 MDHEN and CDR2 SYDVKM. V gave up 10 bases and J gave up 1 base, with 19 bases separating them. The CDR3 loop reads CATSSGQNRQETQYF. For the CDR3, the DNA is TGTGCCACCTCCTCAGGACAGAACCGCCAAGAGACCCAGTACTTC.

The chain joins TRBV11-2 to TRBJ2-5; 10 bases match TRBD2. The CDR3 length is 17 residues. The ends lost 7 bases at V and 1 base at J; junction bases unmatched: 12. Germline assignment: CDR1 SGHAT and CDR2 FQNNGV. The CDR3 bases are TGTGCCAGCATCAGGGGCGGGGCTAGCGGGGGCCAAGAGACCCAGTACTTC. It yields the protein CASIRGGASGGQETQYF. Together with reference TRBV11-2 and TRBJ2-5, the CDR3 gives the full variable domain: EAGVAQSPRYKIIEKRQSVAFWCNPISGHATLYWYQQILGQGPKLLIQFQNNGVVDDSQLPKDRFSAERLKGVDSTLKIQPAKLEDSAVYLCASIRGGASGGQETQYFGPGTRLLVL.

This clonotype has only a few counts. The gene calls are TRBV29-1 and TRBJ2-1; D unresolved. The V end lost 0 bases, the J end lost 7 bases, and 4 bases lay between the germline ends. The germline V gene has CDR1 SQVTM and CDR2 ANQGSEA. The CDR3 is made up of 11 amino acids. CDR3 nucleotide sequence: TGCAGCGTTGAAGACTGGAATGAGCAGTTCTTC. Protein sequence: CSVEDWNEQFF.

There are a few counts of this clonotype. The chain couples TRBV10-3 to TRBJ2-3; D is uncertain. V was pared by 3 bases and J by 3 bases, with 1 base between. CDR3 size: 11 residues. Germline loops: CDR1 ENHRY, CDR2 SYGVKD. CDR3 amino acids: CAISETDTQYF. In DNA, the CDR3 is TGTGCCATCAGTGAAACAGATACGCAGTATTTT.

This clonotype has a handful of counts. The chain has TRBV13 and TRBJ2-3; TRBD2 is a possible D gene (7 bases). CDR3 length: 16 residues. Germline-derived CDR1 and CDR2 are PRHDT and FYEKMQ (reference sequence). The V and J ends lost 6 bases and 1 base respectively, with 17 bases between them. The CDR3 DNA reads TGTGCCAGCAGTTCGCGGGGGCGAAAAGGCACAGATACGCAGTATTTT. Amino acids: CASSSRGRKGTDTQYF.

Only one count was recorded for this clonotype. The chain recombines TRBV2 with TRBJ2-2; TRBD1 aligns across 7 bases. The trim removed 6 bases at V and 5 bases at J, leaving 3 bases unmatched. This CDR3 has 13 amino acids. Germline V gene data show CDR1 as SNHLY and CDR2 as FYNNEI. CDR3 residues: CASRETGTGELFF. As DNA, the CDR3 is TGTGCCAGCAGGGAGACAGGGACCGGGGAGCTGTTTTTT.

The V gene is TRBV7-9, the J gene TRBJ2-3; TRBD1 matches at 8 bases. This CDR3 has 17 amino acids. Trimming at V came to 0 bases and at J to 5 bases, leaving 10 bases not matched to a gene. From germline, CDR1 is SEHNR and CDR2 FQNEAQ (reference sequence). CDR3 DNA sequence: TGTGCCAGCAGCTTAGCGCTGGCCAGGGGGCCCAAAGATACGCAGTATTTT. It translates to CASSLALARGPKDTQYF.

CDR3 loop: CATSRGGGTSGIEQYF. CDR3 nucleotides: TGTGCCACCAGCAGAGGGGGGGGGACCTCTGGGATCGAGCAGTACTTC. The chain joins TRBV15 to TRBJ2-7, with TRBD2 matching 7 bases. Germline V gene lookup returns CDR1 LNHNV and CDR2 YYDKDF (reference sequence). This CDR3 contains 16 residues. V lost 1 base and J lost 6; bases outside the gene matches: 12.

In DNA, the CDR3 is TGTGCCAGCAGCCAAGGTCCCGCTGGTGGTCAGCCCCAGCATTTT. Translating gives CASSQGPAGGQPQHF. This rearrangement joins TRBV3-1 to TRBJ1-5, with no clear D. CDR1 and CDR2 (germline): LGHDT, YNNKEL (reference sequence). This CDR3 region has 15 residues. Trimming pared 1 base from V and 6 bases from J, leaving 13 bases between.

This clonotype was observed many times. This chain connects TRBV6-5 to TRBJ2-7; possibly TRBD1 for D (6 bases). Germline V lookup: CDR1 MNHEY, CDR2 SVGAGI. Deletions cut 6 bases from V and 4 bases from J, with 16 bases between. This CDR3 comprises 14 residues. The CDR3 DNA follows: TGTGCCAGCAGGCCCTCTCAGGGGCCGTACGAGCAGTACGTC. Protein product: CASRPSQGPYEQYV.

This clonotype was counted a few times. J is TRBJ2-1 and V is TRBV4-2; 12 bases are a match to TRBD2. The CDR3 runs 19 residues. Germline CDR1 is LGHNA and CDR2 is YNFKEQ. J gave up 1 base and V 1 base, and 8 bases lay outside the gene matches. The CDR3 region is CASSQATLAGGGSYNEQFF. CDR3 bases: TGTGCCAGCAGCCAAGCTACACTAGCGGGGGGCGGGTCCTACAATGAGCAGTTCTTC.

The J gene is TRBJ2-5, the V gene TRBV7-9; TRBD1 agrees at 8 bases. V gave up 6 bases and J gave up 4 bases; unmatched junction bases: 4. The CDR3 is made up of 13 amino acids. Per the germline V gene, CDR1 is SEHNR and CDR2 is FQNEAQ (reference sequence). The CDR3 is CASSWTGPETQYF. CDR3 sequence (DNA): TGTGCCAGCAGTTGGACAGGGCCAGAGACCCAGTACTTC.